These 29 T cell receptor beta chains were all obtained from the same sample, sequenced in a study of CD8 T cells in Susac syndrome. When the RNA was reverse transcribed, random hexamers were used with an input of roughly 0.45 to 1 ug. MiXCR was run by TCRdb on the immunoSEQ multiplex PCR reads, yielding one entry per CDR3 protein. The sample includes a few hundred thousand distinct CDR3 sequences, 93% seen only once; the top ten take 0.06% to 0.08%. The sequenced sample was CD4+ T cells from PBMCs. All receptors derive from a human donor with multiple sclerosis.

V is TRBV5-1 and J is TRBJ2-3, with 10 bases identical to TRBD2. From germline, CDR1 is SGHRS and CDR2 YFSETQ. This CDR3 contains 17 residues. V was pared by 3 bases and J by 0 bases, with 7 bases of the junction left unmatched. As DNA, the CDR3 is TGCGCCAGCAGCTCCAACCTAGCGGGGGTTAGCACAGATACGCAGTATTTT. Translating it yields CASSSNLAGVSTDTQYF.

The chain couples TRBV2 to TRBJ1-1; 7 bases are a match to TRBD1. After removal of 2 bases from V and 5 bases from J, the junction contained 2 bases not matched to a gene. Germline-derived CDR1 and CDR2 are SNHLY and FYNNEI. This CDR3 is built from 13 residues. The CDR3 DNA sequence: TGTGCCAGCAGTGAAATGACAGGGACTGAAGCTTTCTTT. As protein: CASSEMTGTEAFF. The variable domain in full, with the rest retrieved from reference TRBV2 and TRBJ1-1, is EPEVTQTPSHQVTQMGQEVILRCVPISNHLYFYWYRQILGQKVEFLVSFYNNEISEKSEIFDDQFSVERPDGSNFTLKIRSTKLEDSAMYFCASSEMTGTEAFFGQGTRLTVV.

The gene calls are TRBV7-2 and TRBJ2-2; 7 bases are a match to TRBD2. Germline loops: CDR1 SGHTA, CDR2 FQGNSA. The CDR3 length is 18 residues. V lost 5 bases to trimming and J lost 4 bases; unmatched junction nucleotides: 16. The CDR3 DNA reads TGTGCCAGCAGCAAAACACTTCTCGGGAGGCGGGGCACCGGGGAGCTGTTTTTT. Translated, it gives CASSKTLLGRRGTGELFF.

This chain connects TRBV20-1 to TRBJ1-1; 7 positions match TRBD1. The J segment lost 5 bases and the V segment lost 4 bases, leaving 10 bases of the junction unmatched. CDR1 and CDR2 (germline): DFQATT, SNEGSKA (reference sequence). CDR3 length equals 14 residues. The chain's CDR3 is CSAKTRQGWTEAFF. Written as DNA, the CDR3 is TGCAGTGCTAAAACAAGACAGGGTTGGACTGAAGCTTTCTTT.

The chain joins TRBV14 to TRBJ2-7; TRBD1 matches 9 bases. Losses at the gene ends were 4 bases for V and 3 bases for J; bases not matched to a gene: 7. The length of the CDR3 is 15 residues. CDR1 is SGHDN and CDR2 is FVKESK in the germline V gene. CDR3 residues: CASSRLQGAFYEQYF. DNA of the CDR3: TGTGCCAGCAGCCGACTACAGGGGGCCTTCTACGAGCAGTACTTC. Full variable domain (outside the CDR3, taken from reference TRBV14 and TRBJ2-7): EAGVTQFPSHSVIEKGQTVTLRCDPISGHDNLYWYRRVMGKEIKFLLHFVKESKQDESGMPNNRFLAERTGGTYSTLKVQPAELEDSGVYFCASSRLQGAFYEQYFGPGTRLTVT.

V gene TRBV13 combines with J gene TRBJ2-7, with D unresolved. V lost 2 bases to trimming and J lost 3 bases, with 8 bases between them. CDR3 length: 13 residues. Germline CDR1 PRHDT, CDR2 FYEKMQ (reference sequence). The CDR3, as DNA: TGTGCCAGCAGCTTACAAGGGAACTACGAGCAGTACGTC. This sequence encodes CASSLQGNYEQYV.

The chain carries TRBV4-1 and TRBJ2-5; 7 nucleotides match TRBD1. Germline values: CDR1 MGHRA, CDR2 YSYEKL. The length of the CDR3 is 14 residues. Trimming took 3 bases from V and 7 from J; bases not matched to a gene: 8. This CDR3 reads CASSQIQGSATQYF. Written as DNA, the CDR3 is TGCGCCAGCAGCCAGATACAGGGGTCAGCGACCCAGTACTTC.

This chain connects TRBV2 to TRBJ1-6; 7 nucleotides line up with TRBD1. V lost 4 bases and J lost 5; bases outside the gene matches: 5. CDR1 and CDR2 (germline): SNHLY, FYNNEI. The CDR3 contains 15 residues. In DNA form, the CDR3 reads TGTGCCAGCAGTGTTCGGACAGGTGATAATTCACCCCTCCACTTT. Protein product: CASSVRTGDNSPLHF.

The chain recombines TRBV11-3 with TRBJ2-2; the D gene is possibly TRBD2 (6 bases). Germline CDR1 reads SGHNT; CDR2 reads YENEEA. CDR3 length equals 16 residues. The ends were cut back, 9 bases at V and 0 bases at J, with 17 bases in the middle. The CDR3 region has the DNA TGTGCCAGTGAGGGACTGTCCGCGCCGAACACCGGGGAGCTGTTTTTT. Its translation is CASEGLSAPNTGELFF.

The chain combines TRBV5-1 with TRBJ1-1; 7 nucleotides line up with TRBD1. In germline, CDR1 is SGHRS, CDR2 YFSETQ. V shed 4 bases, J shed 7 bases, and the junction held 7 bases outside the gene matches. CDR3 length: 13 residues. The CDR3 nucleotides are TGCGCCAGCAGCCTTGGCGGGGACAGTGAAGCTTTCTTT. It yields the protein CASSLGGDSEAFF.

The J gene is TRBJ2-7, the V gene TRBV3-1; no definite D call. Germline V CDR1 and CDR2: LGHDT, YNNKEL (reference sequence). Trimming stripped 3 bases from V and 1 base from J, with 10 bases between. CDR3 length: 14 amino acids. CDR3 coding DNA: TGTGCCAGCAGCCAGGGTATTCATTCCTACGAGCAGTACTTC. Its translation: CASSQGIHSYEQYF.

The chain recombines TRBV5-1 with TRBJ1-1; TRBD1 might be the D (6 bases). The CDR3 sequence is 14 residues long. Trimming shortened V by 5 bases and J by 12 bases, and 23 bases separated the two germline ends. CDR1 is SGHRS and CDR2 is YFSETQ in the germline V gene. For the CDR3, the DNA is TGCGCCAGCAGAATTGATTACGGGACACCGCGAACTTTCTTT. It specifies CASRIDYGTPRTFF. The complete variable domain, with remaining parts taken from reference TRBV5-1 and TRBJ1-1, reads KAGVTQTPRYLIKTRGQQVTLSCSPISGHRSVSWYQQTPGQGLQFLFEYFSETQRNKGNFPGRFSGRQFSNSRSEMNVSTLELGDSALYLCASRIDYGTPRTFFGQGTRLTVV.

The chain couples TRBV3-1 to TRBJ2-1; the D gene is possibly TRBD2 (6 bases). Trimming cost V 2 bases and J 5 bases, with 13 bases left between them. In germline, CDR1 is LGHDT, CDR2 YNNKEL (reference sequence). This CDR3 spans 15 amino acids. DNA for the CDR3: TGTGCCAGCAGCCAACAGGAGGGATGGGACAATGAGCAGTTCTTC. Its translation: CASSQQEGWDNEQFF.

The chain couples TRBV30 to TRBJ2-7; 7 bases agree with TRBD2. The CDR3 is made up of 16 amino acids. In germline, CDR1 is GTSNPN, CDR2 SVGIG (reference sequence). The junction had 9 bases not matched to a gene; V was cut back by 0 bases and J by 1 base. The CDR3 region is CAWSVPNPAGSYEQYF. CDR3 DNA sequence: TGTGCCTGGAGTGTCCCCAATCCAGCGGGGTCCTACGAGCAGTACTTC.

This clonotype was recorded only once. The chain is built from TRBV6-5 and TRBJ1-1; D possibly corresponds to TRBD1 (6 bases). The CDR3 runs 13 residues. V was clipped by 6 bases and J by 4 bases, with 12 bases between them. Germline-derived CDR1 and CDR2 are MNHEY and SVGAGI. The CDR3, as DNA: TGTGCCAGCAGAAAACAGGGAGGCACTGAAGCTTTCTTT. Its translation: CASRKQGGTEAFF.

This chain joins TRBV29-1 and TRBJ2-1, with D possibly TRBD1 on 5 matching bases. Germline CDR1 is SQVTM and CDR2 is ANQGSEA. The CDR3 is 13 residues long. The germline V and J ends were trimmed by 3 bases and 2 bases, with 8 bases remaining between them. CDR3 sequence reads: CSVEGRAYNEQFF. The CDR3 DNA follows: TGCAGCGTTGAGGGCAGGGCCTACAATGAGCAGTTCTTC.

V is TRBV12-3 or TRBV12-4 and J is TRBJ2-3; D is unclear. CDR3 size: 14 residues. Trimming shortened V by 6 bases and J by 2 bases, and 12 bases separated the two germline ends. The CDR3 is CASRIYIDTDTQYF. Written as DNA, the CDR3 is TGTGCCAGCAGGATTTATATCGACACAGATACGCAGTATTTT.

This chain links TRBV7-2 with TRBJ2-4; D perhaps matches TRBD2 (6 bases). The CDR3 consists of 16 residues. V was shortened by 2 bases and J by 0 bases, with 11 bases between the two germline ends. The germline gives CDR1 SGHTA, CDR2 FQGNSA. CDR3: CASSLRAGLAKNIQYF. The CDR3 DNA reads as TGTGCCAGCAGCTTACGGGCGGGGCTAGCCAAAAACATTCAGTACTTC.

This clonotype was seen once. The chain has TRBV20-1 and TRBJ2-1, with D possibly being TRBD1 (6 bases). From germline, CDR1 is DFQATT and CDR2 SNEGSKA (reference sequence). The V and J ends lost 0 bases and 4 bases respectively, with 19 bases between them. The CDR3 loop spans 17 amino acids. CDR3 region: CSARDRGVGDMYNEQFF. In DNA, the CDR3 is TGCAGTGCTAGAGATAGGGGTGTGGGGGACATGTACAATGAGCAGTTCTTC.

V usage is TRBV24-1 and J usage is TRBJ1-4; 7 nucleotides agree with TRBD1. The germline gives CDR1 KGHDR, CDR2 SFDVKD. Trimming took 4 bases from V and 2 from J; bases not matched to a gene: 3. The CDR3 consists of 15 residues. The CDR3 DNA reads as TGTGCCACCAGTGAAAAGGGACAGACTAATGAAAAACTGTTTTTT. Protein product: CATSEKGQTNEKLFF.

The chain joins TRBV29-1 to TRBJ2-1; tentatively, D is TRBD2 (6 bases). Germline CDR1 is SQVTM and CDR2 is ANQGSEA. This CDR3 comprises 14 residues. Trimming shortened V by 4 bases and J by 7 bases, and 17 bases separated the two germline ends. CDR3 protein: CSVVRSVAGNEQFF. CDR3 sequence (DNA): TGCAGCGTTGTAAGATCAGTGGCGGGAAATGAGCAGTTCTTC.

CDR3 amino acids: CASSVGSGGAPDTQYF. CDR3 DNA: TGTGCCAGCAGCGTAGGGAGCGGGGGGGCCCCAGATACGCAGTATTTT. The chain uses TRBV9 and TRBJ2-3, with 10 bases matching TRBD2. The germline V gene encodes CDR1 SGDLS and CDR2 YYNGEE. The CDR3 has 16 residues. The ends lost 0 bases at V and 4 bases at J; junction bases unmatched: 5.

The genes are TRBV2 and TRBJ1-2, with TRBD1 identical over 7 bases. The V gene's germline CDR1 is SNHLY and CDR2 FYNNEI. The length of the CDR3 is 13 residues. V shed 9 bases, J shed 8 bases, and the junction held 12 bases outside the gene matches. CDR3 in DNA: TGTGCCAGGATTCGACAGGGAGGCGTCGGCTACACCTTC. Its protein is CARIRQGGVGYTF.

The gene calls are TRBV15 and TRBJ2-2, with TRBD2 identical over 7 bases. V gave up 6 bases and J gave up 8 bases; unmatched junction bases: 15. This CDR3 region has 16 residues. Germline assignment: CDR1 LNHNV and CDR2 YYDKDF (reference sequence). The CDR3 DNA is TGTGCCACCAGACCCCTTAGCGGGCCCAAGGTGGGGGAGCTGTTTTTT. It encodes CATRPLSGPKVGELFF. Full variable domain (remainder filled in from reference TRBV15 and TRBJ2-2): DAMVIQNPRYQVTQFGKPVTLSCSQTLNHNVMYWYQQKSSQAPKLLFHYYDKDFNNEADTPDNFQSRRPNTSFCFLDIRSPGLGDTAMYLCATRPLSGPKVGELFFGEGSRLTVL.

This chain uses TRBV7-2 with TRBJ2-7; 10 nucleotides line up with TRBD2. CDR1 SGHTA and CDR2 FQGNSA come from the germline V gene. The CDR3 contains 15 residues. J gave up 5 bases and V 3 bases, and 7 bases lay outside the gene matches. CDR3 DNA sequence: TGTGCCAGCAGCTTCTCTAGCGGGAGTCACCACGAGCAGTACGTC. It specifies CASSFSSGSHHEQYV.

The chain is built from TRBV15 and TRBJ2-7; D is perhaps TRBD2 (7 bases). The CDR3 has 14 residues. CDR1 is LNHNV and CDR2 is YYDKDF in the germline V gene (reference sequence). Deletions cut 1 base from V and 2 bases from J, with 9 bases between. CDR3 amino acids: CATSRVGGPYEQYF. The DNA for the CDR3 is TGTGCCACCAGCAGAGTCGGGGGGCCCTACGAGCAGTACTTC.

The chain uses TRBV5-1 and TRBJ1-2; D uncertain. Germline CDR1 and CDR2: SGHRS and YFSETQ. The CDR3 is 15 residues long. V was clipped by 2 bases and J by 8 bases, with 19 bases between them. DNA of the CDR3: TGCGCCAGCAGCTTTGATTCGACGGCATTGGGAGGCTACACCTTC. This sequence encodes CASSFDSTALGGYTF.

V gene TRBV28 combines with J gene TRBJ2-7, with TRBD1 identical over 9 bases. The CDR3 is made up of 14 amino acids. V lost 6 bases to trimming and J lost 2 bases; unmatched junction nucleotides: 5. Germline-derived CDR1 and CDR2 are MDHEN and SYDVKM. CDR3 sequence reads: CASSGGQGAYEQYF. The CDR3, as DNA: TGTGCCAGCAGCGGGGGACAGGGCGCCTACGAGCAGTACTTC.

The chain links TRBV28 to TRBJ1-2; 8 nucleotides match TRBD1. After removal of 5 bases from V and 5 bases from J, the junction contained 7 bases not matched to a gene. The CDR3 is made up of 14 amino acids. The germline V gene encodes CDR1 MDHEN and CDR2 SYDVKM. The CDR3 loop reads CASSPGQGWYGYTF. The CDR3 DNA sequence: TGTGCCAGCAGTCCCGGACAGGGCTGGTATGGCTACACCTTC.